This T cell receptor beta chain was identified in a study of blood T cell repertoires in COVID-19. Study at large: In each case, the material was cDNA or gDNA derived from T cells, B-cell-depleted T cells, or PBMCs.

Germline CDR1 and CDR2: MNHEY and SVGAGI. V lost 5 bases and J 0 bases, leaving 14 bases between the germline ends. This CDR3 spans 15 amino acids. Source study methods: Quantification of nucleated cells was approximated via reference gene primer amplification. Method: immunoSEQ multiplex PCR; TCRdb's copy keeps in-frame clones and lacks some. For V, J and clone size, that table is used; D and trimming come from the DNA. The data show under 300,000 clones, with approximately 79% seen just once and approximately 4.9% held by the top ten. There are a few counts of this clone. The specimen sequenced was peripheral blood. The chain has TRBV6-5 and TRBJ2-7; D is perhaps TRBD2 (6 bases). The clonotype originates from an elderly woman with active or convalescent COVID-19. The CDR3 loop is CASSLLEGRSYEQYF. DNA for the CDR3: TGTGCCAGCAGTCTACTGGAGGGCCGCTCCTACGAGCAGTACTTC.